A selection of T cell receptor beta chains follows, all from one sample in a study of cytomegalovirus exposure and HLA in healthy donors. Sequencing used immunoSEQ multiplex PCR; TCRdb keeps in-frame clones, though not all of them. The sample has over 85,000 clones; approximately 80% are singletons. Input material: PBMCs. Every receptor here comes from a man younger than 40 in good health and CMV-seropositive. The CDR3 runs from the conserved cysteine through the conserved F or W. Fields, in order: D gene, clone size, V gene, J gene, CDR3 protein, CDR3 DNA. D genes are given only for firm matches. Not all rows give a size; the values are once, few, many and, for expanded clones, a class.

>.|.|TRBV5-4|TRBJ2-3
CASSLDRQGGPDTQYF
TGTGCCAGCAGCTTGGATAGGCAGGGAGGCCCAGATACGCAGTATTTT
>.|.|TRBV29-1|TRBJ1-6
CSVSKGGGSPLHF
TGCAGCGTTAGTAAAGGGGGAGGGTCACCCCTCCACTTT
>TRBD2|.|TRBV10-1|TRBJ2-2
CASSDGVGLAGSGELFF
TGCGCCAGCAGTGATGGTGTGGGTCTAGCGGGGTCCGGGGAGCTGTTTTTT
>.|.|TRBV18|TRBJ2-2
CASSPSQSGYTGELFF
TGTGCCAGCTCACCGTCACAGAGTGGATACACCGGGGAGCTGTTTTTT
>TRBD1|few|TRBV10-3|TRBJ2-3
CAIKFGQGATDTQYF
TGTGCCATCAAATTCGGACAGGGGGCGACAGATACGCAGTATTTT
>TRBD2|.|TRBV5-4|TRBJ2-2
CASSDSGATEAGELFF
TGTGCCAGCAGCGACAGCGGGGCTACTGAAGCCGGGGAGCTGTTTTTT
>.|.|TRBV19|TRBJ1-1
CASSIGTGTSMNTEAFF
TGTGCCAGTAGTATAGGTACCGGGACAAGTATGAACACTGAAGCTTTCTTT
>.|.|TRBV4-2|TRBJ1-1
CASSQDQLATMNTEAFF
TGTGCCAGCAGCCAAGATCAATTGGCAACAATGAACACTGAAGCTTTCTTT
>.|.|TRBV10-3|TRBJ1-6
CAIKSRGYYNSPLHF
TGTGCCATCAAATCGCGGGGCTACTATAATTCACCCCTCCACTTT
>.|once|TRBV6-4|TRBJ1-3
CASSALGRGKTGNTIYF
TGTGCCAGCAGTGCCCTCGGTAGGGGTAAGACTGGAAACACCATATATTTT
>.|once|TRBV7-9|TRBJ2-6
CASSPLGDKANVLTF
TGTGCCAGCAGCCCCCTGGGGGACAAGGCCAACGTCCTGACTTTC
>.|once|TRBV9|TRBJ1-4
CASSSGLGEKLFF
TGTGCCAGCAGCTCAGGGTTAGGCGAAAAACTGTTTTTT
>TRBD1|few|TRBV12-5|TRBJ1-2
CASGLGTGTGDGYTF
TGTGCTAGTGGTTTAGGGACCGGGACAGGGGACGGCTACACCTTC
>.|.|TRBV29-1|TRBJ2-5
CSVQGLEETQYF
TGCAGCGTTCAGGGACTGGAAGAGACCCAGTACTTC
>.|.|TRBV2|TRBJ1-2
CASSPPLQF
TGTGCCAGCAGTCCCCCTTTACAGTTC
>TRBD1|.|TRBV29-1|TRBJ1-1
CSVGTGDNTEAFF
TGCAGCGTAGGGACAGGGGATAACACTGAAGCTTTCTTT
>TRBD2|.|TRBV5-1|TRBJ2-7
CASSLAASGGGIYEQYF
TGCGCCAGCAGCTTGGCAGCTAGCGGGGGGGGTATCTACGAGCAGTACTTC
>TRBD2|.|TRBV9|TRBJ2-3
CASSLGLAGGPRDTQYF
TGTGCCAGCAGCTTAGGACTAGCGGGGGGGCCGCGAGATACGCAGTATTTT
>.|.|TRBV19|TRBJ2-1
CASSSGVTGNEQFF
TGTGCCAGTAGTTCGGGAGTGACAGGGAATGAGCAGTTCTTC
>TRBD2|.|TRBV10-1|TRBJ2-7
CASSEERGGLYEQYF
TGCGCCAGCAGTGAAGAGCGGGGGGGCCTATACGAGCAGTACTTC
>.|.|TRBV29-1|TRBJ2-1
CSVEPREKYNEQFF
TGCAGCGTCGAACCCCGGGAGAAGTACAATGAGCAGTTCTTC
>.|.|TRBV10-2|TRBJ2-7
CASSESGSIYEQYF
TGCGCCAGCAGTGAATCAGGGTCTATCTACGAGCAGTACTTC
>.|.|TRBV5-1|TRBJ2-1
CASSLRIASGEQFF
TGCGCCAGCAGCTTGCGAATAGCGAGTGGTGAGCAGTTCTTC
>TRBD2|few|TRBV6-6|TRBJ2-7
CASSPTRGGTYEQYF
TGTGCCAGCAGTCCCACACGGGGAGGGACCTACGAGCAGTACTTC
>TRBD2|.|TRBV4-2|TRBJ2-1
CASSREPLAGGPIIHNEQFF
TGTGCCAGCAGCCGAGAACCACTAGCGGGGGGGCCGATAATCCACAATGAGCAGTTCTTC
>.|.|TRBV30|TRBJ1-2
CAWEAAYGYTF
TGTGCCTGGGAGGCTGCCTATGGCTACACCTTC
>TRBD1|.|TRBV6-5|TRBJ1-1
CASRQGGTEAFF
TGTGCCAGCAGACAGGGGGGAACTGAAGCTTTCTTT
>TRBD1|.|TRBV6-5|TRBJ1-3
CASRTGLSGNTIYF
TGTGCCAGCAGGACAGGGCTCTCTGGAAACACCATATATTTT
>.|.|TRBV4-1|TRBJ1-2
CASSQAPGQHYGYTF
TGCGCCAGCAGCCAAGCCCCCGGACAGCACTATGGCTACACCTTC
>.|.|TRBV11-2|TRBJ1-1
CASSLHVLGAYTEAFF
TGTGCCAGCAGCTTGCACGTATTGGGGGCTTACACTGAAGCTTTCTTT
>TRBD2|few|TRBV30|TRBJ2-3
CAYRTSGGADTQYF
TGTGCCTACCGGACTAGCGGGGGGGCAGATACGCAGTATTTT
>TRBD2|.|TRBV5-1|TRBJ2-3
CASSRTSGGPDTQYF
TGCGCCAGCAGCAGAACTAGCGGGGGGCCGGATACGCAGTATTTT
>.|.|TRBV13|TRBJ2-3
CASSLPRTAGGDTQYF
TGTGCCAGCAGCCTCCCTCGGACTGCCGGCGGAGACACGCAGTATTTT
>.|.|TRBV12-1|TRBJ2-3
CAIGQQGPREDTQYF
TGTGCCATAGGGCAACAGGGTCCTCGGGAAGATACGCAGTATTTT
>.|.|TRBV5-1|TRBJ1-1
CASSLVSGNTEAFF
TGCGCCAGCAGCTTGGTGTCAGGGAACACTGAAGCTTTCTTT
>TRBD1|.|TRBV19|TRBJ2-1
CASRDSPNNEQFF
TGTGCCAGCCGGGACAGCCCTAATAATGAGCAGTTCTTC
>.|.|TRBV6-1|TRBJ2-1
CASSSGTLGGDEQFF
TGTGCCAGCAGTTCCGGGACTCTCGGTGGCGATGAGCAGTTCTTC
>.|.|TRBV7-2|TRBJ1-1
CASSFASGQGTGAFF
TGTGCCAGCAGCTTTGCCTCAGGGCAGGGCACTGGAGCTTTCTTT
>.|many|TRBV29-1|TRBJ2-1
CSVDHRAGEQFF
TGCAGCGTTGATCACAGGGCCGGTGAGCAGTTCTTC
>TRBD1|.|TRBV7-9|TRBJ2-7
CASSRDSSYEQYF
TGTGCCAGCAGCCGGGACAGCTCCTACGAGCAGTACTTC
>.|.|TRBV30|TRBJ2-5
CAWIGAGETQYF
TGTGCCTGGATTGGTGCAGGAGAGACCCAGTACTTC
>TRBD2|few|TRBV5-4|TRBJ2-7
CASSPFGGDEQYF
TGTGCCAGCAGCCCTTTCGGGGGGGACGAGCAGTACTTC
>TRBD2|many|TRBV2|TRBJ2-5
CASSKGKRGRGETQYF
TGTGCCAGCAGTAAAGGGAAGCGGGGGAGGGGGGAGACCCAGTACTTC
>TRBD2|.|TRBV5-8|TRBJ2-1
CASSLGLAGTHEQFF
TGTGCCAGCAGCTTGGGGCTAGCGGGGACTCATGAGCAGTTCTTC